The 27 T cell receptor beta chains in this list originate from one sample, sequenced in a study of blood T cell repertoires in COVID-19. Profiled with immunoSEQ multiplex PCR; TCRdb holds only in-frame clones, not every one. Among 150,000 to 200,000 clones listed, about 81% were seen once. The sequencing input was peripheral blood. The receptors stem from a human donor in a cohort sampled during active COVID-19.

This chain connects TRBV5-4 to TRBJ2-1, with a tentative D call TRBD2 (5 bases). The CDR3 totals 11 residues. The germline V and J ends were trimmed by 4 bases and 8 bases, with 7 bases remaining between them. The germline gives CDR1 SGHNT, CDR2 YYREEE (reference sequence). As DNA, the CDR3 is TGTGCCAGCAGCCTGAGGGATGAGCAGTTCTTC. Protein: CASSLRDEQFF.

The chain uses TRBV3-1 (or the pseudogene TRBV3-2) and TRBJ1-2; TRBD1 matches at 7 bases. Germline CDR1 reads LGHDT; CDR2 reads YNNKEL (reference sequence). The CDR3 is 13 residues long. Losses at the gene ends were 4 bases for V and 8 bases for J; bases not matched to a gene: 7. CDR3 loop: CASSRDRAGGYTF. The CDR3 coding sequence is TGTGCCAGCAGCCGAGACAGGGCAGGAGGCTACACCTTC.

The V gene is TRBV9, the J gene TRBJ2-1; tentatively, D is TRBD2 (6 bases). There are 15 residues in the CDR3. Trimming took 0 bases from V and 6 from J, leaving 13 bases between them. The germline gives CDR1 SGDLS, CDR2 YYNGEE. DNA of the CDR3: TGTGCCAGCAGCGTAGGTCCTCTAGCGCCCAATGAGCAGTTCTTC. It encodes CASSVGPLAPNEQFF.

The chain couples TRBV27 to TRBJ2-4; 10 bases fit TRBD1. Trimming cost V 5 bases and J 9 bases; bases outside gene matches: 10. This CDR3 has 15 residues. In germline, CDR1 is MNHEY, CDR2 SMNVEV (reference sequence). The CDR3 DNA reads TGTGCCAGCAGTCGCCGGGACAGGGGTGCCGGCATTCAGTACTTC. Translating it yields CASSRRDRGAGIQYF.

This chain joins TRBV6-5 and TRBJ1-4, with D unresolved. Germline CDR1 is MNHEY and CDR2 is SVGAGI. Trimming removed 4 bases from V and 5 bases from J, with 11 bases in between. CDR3 length: 14 amino acids. The chain's CDR3 is CASSSAWRNEKLFF. The CDR3 DNA reads TGTGCCAGCAGTTCGGCCTGGAGGAATGAAAAACTGTTTTTT.

The chain has TRBV28 and TRBJ1-5, with D hard to call. CDR1 is MDHEN and CDR2 is SYDVKM in the germline V gene. CDR3 size: 14 residues. Trimming removed 2 bases from V and 5 bases from J, with 10 bases in between. Here the CDR3 DNA reads TGTGCCAGCAGTTTAATAGAGAGGGATCAGCCCCAGCATTTT. This sequence encodes CASSLIERDQPQHF. Based on the CDR3 plus reference TRBV28 and TRBJ1-5, the full variable domain is DVKVTQSSRYLVKRTGEKVFLECVQDMDHENMFWYRQDPGLGLRLIYFSYDVKMKEKGDIPEGYSVSREKKERFSLILESASTNQTSMYLCASSLIERDQPQHFGDGTRLSIL.

Here the CDR3 reads CAWRNRGHLVNTEAFF. Here the CDR3 DNA reads TGTGCCTGGAGAAACAGGGGGCATTTGGTGAACACTGAAGCTTTCTTT. The chain couples TRBV30 to TRBJ1-1; 9 nucleotides agree with TRBD1. CDR3 length equals 16 residues. V shed 3 bases, J shed 0 bases, and the junction held 8 bases outside the gene matches. Looked up from germline, CDR1 is GTSNPN and CDR2 is SVGIG (reference sequence).

The V and J genes are TRBV27 and TRBJ2-3; D gene ambiguous. Germline V CDR1 and CDR2: MNHEY, SMNVEV (reference sequence). Trimming cost V 3 bases and J 4 bases, with 11 bases left between them. This CDR3 region has 14 residues. This chain's CDR3 is CASSLLAGADTQYF. Written as DNA, the CDR3 is TGTGCCAGCAGTTTGTTGGCAGGCGCAGATACGCAGTATTTT.

The chain recombines TRBV28 with TRBJ1-2; D remains unclear. This CDR3 is built from 12 residues. The V end was cut by 5 bases, the J end by 6 bases, with 10 bases between. Germline CDR1 MDHEN, CDR2 SYDVKM. DNA for the CDR3: TGTGCCAGCAGTCTTGCCGGGGATGGCTACACCTTC. Protein sequence: CASSLAGDGYTF.

The CDR3 sequence: CSVAAGLAGRTDTQYF. The DNA of the CDR3 is TGCAGCGTTGCCGCCGGACTAGCGGGGCGCACAGATACGCAGTATTTT. This chain uses TRBV29-1 with TRBJ2-3; 12 bases align to TRBD2. V trimming: 4 bases; J trimming: 1 base; junction bases outside the gene matches: 6. Germline CDR1 reads SQVTM; CDR2 reads ANQGSEA. CDR3 length equals 16 residues.

The chain employs TRBV7-2 and TRBJ2-7; D unresolved. The CDR3 runs to 14 residues. Per the germline V gene, CDR1 is SGHTA and CDR2 is FQGNSA. Trimming took 1 base from V and 6 from J, leaving 13 bases between them. CDR3 residues: CASSLDPLPGEQYF. In nucleotides, the CDR3 is TGTGCCAGCAGCTTAGATCCCCTTCCCGGCGAGCAGTACTTC.

The rearrangement links TRBV5-6 to TRBJ2-4; unclear D gene. V was cut by 0 bases and J by 7 bases, with 14 bases left in between. Looked up from germline, CDR1 is SGHDT and CDR2 is YYEEEE. The CDR3 length is 15 residues. The CDR3 loop is CASSLALTPGNIQYF. Here the CDR3 DNA reads TGTGCCAGCAGCTTGGCCCTGACGCCCGGGAACATTCAGTACTTC.

This chain uses TRBV11-2 with TRBJ2-2; tentatively, D is TRBD2 (5 bases). The length of the CDR3 is 15 residues. Per germline, CDR1 SGHAT and CDR2 FQNNGV. V lost 7 bases and J lost 7, with 19 bases in between. Written as DNA, the CDR3 is TGTGCCAGCAAGGATAAAGGACGAGGGAACGGGGAGCTGTTTTTT. Its translation: CASKDKGRGNGELFF.

The chain recombines TRBV6-1 with TRBJ2-1; TRBD1 matches at 7 bases. Germline V lookup: CDR1 MNHNS, CDR2 SASEGT. The CDR3 sequence is 12 residues long. After removal of 5 bases from V and 7 bases from J, the junction contained 2 bases not matched to a gene. CDR3 sequence: CASSRRGNEQFF. Here the CDR3 DNA reads TGTGCCAGCAGTCGCAGGGGGAATGAGCAGTTCTTC.

V usage is TRBV7-8 and J usage is TRBJ2-4; the match to TRBD2 covers 9 bases. Germline lookup yields CDR1 SGHVS and CDR2 FQNEAQ. CDR3 length: 18 amino acids. J gave up 0 bases and V 4 bases, and 10 bases lay outside the gene matches. This chain's CDR3 is CASSSQGGGAGAKNIQYF. The CDR3 nucleotides are TGTGCCAGCAGCTCCCAAGGCGGGGGGGCCGGAGCCAAAAACATTCAGTACTTC. The variable domain in full, with the rest retrieved from reference TRBV7-8 and TRBJ2-4, is GAGVSQSPRYKVAKRGQDVALRCDPISGHVSLFWYQQALGQGPEFLTYFQNEAQLDKSGLPSDRFFAERPEGSVSTLKIQRTQQEDSAVYLCASSSQGGGAGAKNIQYFGAGTRLSVL.

The J gene is TRBJ2-1, the V gene TRBV21-1; TRBD2, as called in the table, went unchecked against the DNA. TRBV21-1 is a listed pseudogene. This CDR3 region has 17 residues. In DNA form, the CDR3 reads TGTGCCAGCAGCCACCGGGGGCTAGCGGGGATTTACAATGAGCAGTTCTTC. This gives the protein CASSHRGLAGIYNEQFF.

The V call is TRBV27, the J call TRBJ1-2; tentatively, D is TRBD1 (5 bases). The CDR3 has 13 residues. V lost 5 bases and J 4 bases, leaving 11 bases between the germline ends. Germline V gene sequence: CDR1 MNHEY, CDR2 SMNVEV (reference sequence). The CDR3 bases are TGTGCCAGCAGTCTCACAGGAAGCTATGGCTACACCTTC. Protein: CASSLTGSYGYTF.

The chain carries TRBV7-3 and TRBJ2-7; tentatively, D is TRBD2 (5 bases). CDR1 and CDR2 (germline): SGHTA, FQGTGA. Trimming cost V 2 bases and J 6 bases, with 14 bases left between them. The CDR3 runs 14 residues. CDR3 protein: CASSLGRELGEQYF. DNA for the CDR3: TGTGCCAGCAGCTTAGGACGGGAATTAGGCGAGCAGTACTTC.

The chain employs TRBV5-8 and TRBJ2-6, with 8 bases that match TRBD2. Germline trimming cut 4 bases from V and 1 base from J; bases unmatched to any gene: 1. From germline, CDR1 is SGHTS and CDR2 YDEGEE. The CDR3 totals 15 residues. CDR3 in amino acids: CASSQRGSGANVLTF. CDR3 in DNA: TGTGCCAGCAGCCAGCGGGGGTCTGGGGCCAACGTCCTGACTTTC.

The chain is built from TRBV11-2 and TRBJ2-7; TRBD2 matches at 13 bases. CDR3 length: 15 amino acids. The junction had 7 bases not matched to a gene; V was cut back by 4 bases and J by 7 bases. Looked up from germline, CDR1 is SGHAT and CDR2 is FQNNGV. The CDR3 sequence is CASSSGLAGVGEQYF. The CDR3 DNA reads TGTGCCAGCAGCTCCGGACTAGCGGGGGTTGGGGAGCAGTACTTC.

The chain couples TRBV7-9 to TRBJ2-3; D perhaps matches TRBD2 (6 bases). Germline CDR1 and CDR2: SEHNR and FQNEAQ (reference sequence). This CDR3 is built from 14 residues. V lost 5 bases, J lost 4 bases, and 13 bases lay in between. The CDR3, as DNA: TGTGCCAGCAGCACCCAGACTAGGGCAGATACGCAGTATTTT. As protein: CASSTQTRADTQYF. Full variable domain (outside the CDR3, taken from reference TRBV7-9 and TRBJ2-3): DTGVSQNPRHKITKRGQNVTFRCDPISEHNRLYWYRQTLGQGPEFLTYFQNEAQLEKSRLLSDRFSAERPKGSFSTLEIQRTEQGDSAMYLCASSTQTRADTQYFGPGTRLTVL.

The sample holds one count of this clone. The chain employs TRBV20-1 and TRBJ1-1; tentatively, D is TRBD1 (5 bases). The germline V and J ends were trimmed by 6 bases and 4 bases, with 15 bases remaining between them. The CDR3 covers 13 residues. The germline V gene has CDR1 DFQATT and CDR2 SNEGSKA (reference sequence). Here the CDR3 DNA reads TGCAGTGCAAGTCGGGGGGTGTTCACTGAAGCTTTCTTT. This translates into CSASRGVFTEAFF.

The genes are TRBV28 and TRBJ2-3; the match to TRBD1 covers 9 bases. There are 16 residues in the CDR3. The germline gives CDR1 MDHEN, CDR2 SYDVKM. V gave up 4 bases and J gave up 3 bases; unmatched junction bases: 8. The CDR3 DNA reads TGTGCCAGCAGTTCTATAGGGACAGGGAAAACAGATACGCAGTATTTT. Translated: CASSSIGTGKTDTQYF.

The chain recombines TRBV2 with TRBJ1-2, with 9 bases lining up with TRBD1. Germline V gene lookup returns CDR1 SNHLY and CDR2 FYNNEI. The ends lost 4 bases at V and 3 bases at J; junction bases unmatched: 9. The CDR3 spans 16 residues. Here the CDR3 reads CASSAMGTGLDYGYTF. The CDR3 nucleotides read TGTGCCAGCAGTGCAATGGGGACAGGGCTGGACTATGGCTACACCTTC.

V gene TRBV6-4 combines with J gene TRBJ2-3; 9 bases line up with TRBD2. V shed 6 bases and J 1 base; nucleotides not matched to a gene: 5. Germline V CDR1 and CDR2: MRHNA, SNTAGT. This CDR3 is 15 amino acids long. This CDR3 reads CASSDRTSGTDTQYF. The CDR3 DNA reads as TGTGCCAGCAGCGACCGGACTAGCGGCACAGATACGCAGTATTTT.

This chain joins TRBV7-6 and TRBJ2-1; D is ambiguous. The CDR3 has 14 residues. Germline CDR1 and CDR2: SGHVS and FNYEAQ. V was cut by 5 bases and J by 2 bases, with 10 bases left in between. CDR3 in amino acids: CASSPTLAYNEQFF. In nucleotides, the CDR3 is TGTGCCAGCAGCCCTACTCTAGCCTACAATGAGCAGTTCTTC.

This rearrangement joins TRBV25-1 to TRBJ2-7; D gene uncertain. In germline, CDR1 is MGHDK, CDR2 SYGVNS. V dropped 0 bases and J dropped 0 bases, with 6 bases sitting between them. This CDR3 has 14 amino acids. CDR3 sequence (DNA): TGTGCCAGCAGTGAATACTCTACCTCCTACGAGCAGTACTTC. It yields the protein CASSEYSTSYEQYF.